Presented here are 23 T cell receptor beta chains from one specimen sequenced in a study of response to subunit inactivated influenza vaccine. TCRdb used MiXCR to reprocess the RT-PCR reads, holding one entry per CDR3 protein. The table has hundreds of thousands of distinct CDR3 sequences, approximately 14% seen once. The material sequenced was PBMCs from blood, taken 11 to 12 days after vaccination. All receptors derive from a middle-aged man who received an inactivated influenza vaccine.

This clonotype has at least ten counts. This rearrangement joins TRBV20-1 to TRBJ2-1; possibly TRBD2 for D (7 bases). The CDR3 is 14 amino acids. The germline V and J ends were trimmed by 7 bases and 12 bases, with 25 bases remaining between them. Germline V lookup: CDR1 DFQATT, CDR2 SNEGSKA (reference sequence). DNA of the CDR3: TGCAGTGTGCCCAAGGCGGGGGCCAAATGGTGGCAGTTCTTC. Protein sequence: CSVPKAGAKWWQFF.

This clonotype was observed at least ten times. The rearrangement uses TRBV24-1 and TRBJ2-1; unclear D gene. Looked up from germline, CDR1 is KGHDR and CDR2 is SFDVKD. Trimming cost V 4 bases and J 9 bases, with 12 bases left between them. This CDR3 is built from 13 residues. The CDR3: CATSDPTISEQFF. The CDR3 coding sequence is TGTGCCACCAGTGACCCCACTATATCTGAGCAGTTCTTC.

This clonotype was observed a handful of times. This rearrangement joins TRBV10-3 to TRBJ2-1, with 7 bases aligning to TRBD1. The germline gives CDR1 ENHRY, CDR2 SYGVKD. V was clipped by 3 bases and J by 9 bases; unmatched bases: 5. The CDR3 length is 13 residues. The CDR3 nucleotides are TGTGCCATCAGTGAAGGGACAGAAGTTGAGCAGTTCTTC. It translates to CAISEGTEVEQFF.

This chain links TRBV6-2 or TRBV6-3 with TRBJ2-3; the match to TRBD2 covers 9 bases. The CDR3 loop spans 15 amino acids. V dropped 4 bases and J dropped 8; count of bases not matched to a gene: 10. Germline V lookup: CDR1 MNHEY, CDR2 SVGEGT. The CDR3 region has the DNA TGTGCCAGCAGTTTAGCGGGGGCCGATTTTGGTACGCAGTATTTT. Its translation is CASSLAGADFGTQYF.

Many counts were recorded for this clonotype. CDR3 loop: CSADGLAGVGETQYF. CDR3 DNA sequence: TGCAGTGCTGATGGACTAGCGGGAGTTGGTGAGACCCAGTACTTC. The rearrangement links TRBV20-1 to TRBJ2-5; 13 bases match TRBD2. The trim removed 5 bases at V and 5 bases at J, leaving 8 bases unmatched. Looked up from germline, CDR1 is DFQATT and CDR2 is SNEGSKA (reference sequence). The CDR3 is 15 amino acids.

The chain has TRBV10-3 and TRBJ2-7; D unclear. V was trimmed by 6 bases and J by 3 bases, leaving 9 bases between them. Germline V lookup: CDR1 ENHRY, CDR2 SYGVKD. The CDR3 loop spans 12 amino acids. The CDR3 nucleotides are TGTGCCATCAGAACGGAGATCTACGAGCAGTACTTC. It specifies CAIRTEIYEQYF.

This chain connects TRBV19 to TRBJ2-1; 9 bases fit TRBD2. V trimming: 4 bases; J trimming: 6 bases; junction bases outside the gene matches: 10. The CDR3 loop spans 16 amino acids. The V gene's germline CDR1 is LNHDA and CDR2 SQIVND (reference sequence). The CDR3 loop reads CASSKVGGRASNEQFF. CDR3 DNA sequence: TGTGCCAGTAGTAAGGTCGGCGGGAGGGCCTCCAATGAGCAGTTCTTC.

In its sample, this clonotype was seen many times. The rearrangement joins TRBV9 to TRBJ1-3; possible D gene TRBD1, 5 bases. This CDR3 comprises 17 residues. Between the trimmed V and J ends, which lost 0 bases and 1 base, there was a span of 14 bases. The germline CDR1 and CDR2 sequences are SGDLS and YYNGEE. The DNA for the CDR3 is TGTGCCAGCAGCGTAGATCCGGACACTCTTTCTGGAAACACCATATATTTT. Its protein product is CASSVDPDTLSGNTIYF.

In its sample, this clonotype was seen a few times. The chain has TRBV15 and TRBJ2-1, with 9 positions matching TRBD1. V lost 2 bases to trimming and J lost 4 bases; unmatched junction nucleotides: 3. Germline loops: CDR1 LNHNV, CDR2 YYDKDF (reference sequence). The CDR3 runs to 15 residues. CDR3: CATSRSGTGYNEQFF. CDR3 in DNA: TGTGCCACCAGCAGATCCGGGACAGGGTACAATGAGCAGTTCTTC.

The chain recombines TRBV7-7 with TRBJ2-2; D is uncertain. V lost 5 bases and J lost 7, with 11 bases in between. The germline V gene encodes CDR1 SSHAT and CDR2 FNYEAQ (reference sequence). The CDR3 has 13 residues. The CDR3 sequence: CASSLPGRGELFF. DNA of the CDR3: TGTGCCAGCAGCCTCCCGGGCCGCGGGGAGCTGTTTTTT.

This clonotype was detected only a few times. Without the conserved terminal phenylalanine or tryptophan, this CDR3 likely stems from a read error. No DNA is shown, since the ends of the CDR3 on it are uncertain; the CDR3 is the one TCRdb lists. The chain recombines TRBV20-1 with TRBJ2-7. The germline V gene encodes CDR1 DFQATT and CDR2 SNEGSKA (reference sequence). The CDR3 spans 8 amino acids, including both terminal residues. The CDR3 region is CSAFRPTI.

The chain joins TRBV6-5 to TRBJ1-3, with D tentatively TRBD1 (5 bases). Germline-derived CDR1 and CDR2 are MNHEY and SVGAGI. The CDR3 runs to 19 residues. Trimming cost V 1 base and J 8 bases, with 27 bases left between them. The CDR3 protein is CASSYYTGRLRRMGDTIYF. CDR3 bases: TGTGCCAGCAGTTACTACACCGGGCGGCTTCGCCGGATGGGGGACACCATATATTTT.

This clonotype was observed a handful of times. J is TRBJ2-3 and V is TRBV7-2, with D possibly matching TRBD1 (5 bases). Germline V gives CDR1 SGHTA, CDR2 FQGNSA. With 3 bases removed from V and 6 bases from J, the gap between germline ends came to 10 bases. The CDR3 has 13 amino acids. The CDR3, as DNA: TGTGCCAGCAGCTTCAGACAGAAGGATACGCAGTATTTT. Translating gives CASSFRQKDTQYF.

This chain uses TRBV6-1 with TRBJ2-1, with 7 nucleotides matching TRBD2. CDR1 and CDR2 from the germline V gene are MNHNS and SASEGT. J was trimmed by 0 bases and V by 3 bases; bases with no gene match: 2. The CDR3 consists of 15 residues. The CDR3, as DNA: TGTGCCAGCAGTGAGCGGGGGAGCTCCTACAATGAGCAGTTCTTC. This encodes CASSERGSSYNEQFF.

CDR3 loop: CASSVGQEETQYF. DNA for the CDR3: TGTGCCAGCAGCGTGGGACAGGAAGAGACCCAGTACTTC. The chain combines TRBV5-4 with TRBJ2-5; 8 bases align to TRBD1. CDR1 and CDR2 (germline): SGHNT, YYREEE (reference sequence). The V segment lost 4 bases and the J segment 3 bases; nucleotides outside the gene matches: 2. This CDR3 has 13 residues. Together with reference TRBV5-4 and TRBJ2-5, the CDR3 gives the full variable domain: ETGVTQSPTHLIKTRGQQVTLRCSSQSGHNTVSWYQQALGQGPQFIFQYYREEENGRGNFPPRFSGLQFPNYSSELNVNALELDDSALYLCASSVGQEETQYFGPGTRLLVL.

V usage is TRBV20-1 and J usage is TRBJ2-1; perhaps TRBD2 as D (6 bases). This CDR3 is 12 amino acids long. Trimming cost V 1 base and J 8 bases, with 9 bases left between them. Germline V CDR1 and CDR2: DFQATT, SNEGSKA (reference sequence). As DNA, the CDR3 is TGCAGTGCTAGAGGGACTAAGTATGAGCAGTTCTTC. This gives the protein CSARGTKYEQFF.

This clonotype was found a few times. This sequence joins TRBV5-1 and TRBJ1-3, with D possibly matching TRBD1 (6 bases). Germline CDR1 is SGHRS and CDR2 is YFSETQ. V lost 4 bases and J lost 2, with 16 bases in between. The CDR3 sequence is 16 residues long. The CDR3 bases are TGCGCCAGCAGCATCGGGACGGACAGCCCTGGAAACACCATATATTTT. Translated, it gives CASSIGTDSPGNTIYF.

This chain uses TRBV3-1 with TRBJ1-1; 8 nucleotides line up with TRBD1. CDR1 is LGHDT and CDR2 is YNNKEL in the germline V gene (reference sequence). This CDR3 is built from 13 residues. J gave up 10 bases and V 1 base, and 5 bases lay outside the gene matches. The CDR3 region has the DNA TGTGCCAGCAGCCAAGTGACAGGGGCAGTAGCTTTCTTT. As protein: CASSQVTGAVAFF.

There are many counts of this clonotype. The chain uses TRBV7-3 and TRBJ2-1; 8 nucleotides match TRBD2. Germline V CDR1 and CDR2: SGHTA, FQGTGA. V shed 6 bases, J shed 1 base, and the junction held 5 bases outside the gene matches. This CDR3 comprises 15 residues. Here the CDR3 DNA reads TGTGCCAGCAGTTCGGGCGGGAGGTCCTACAATGAGCAGTTCTTC. It yields the protein CASSSGGRSYNEQFF. The entire variable domain, with the rest obtained from reference TRBV7-3 and TRBJ2-1, is as follows: GAGVSQTPSNKVTEKGKYVELRCDPISGHTALYWYRQSLGQGPEFLIYFQGTGAADDSGLPNDRFFAVRPEGSVSTLKIQRTERGDSAVYLCASSSGGRSYNEQFFGPGTRLTVL.

This clonotype has just a few counts. The chain employs TRBV10-3 and TRBJ1-2, with 8 nucleotides matching TRBD1. Germline lookup yields CDR1 ENHRY and CDR2 SYGVKD. Germline trimming cut 6 bases from V and 1 base from J; bases unmatched to any gene: 7. The CDR3 runs to 15 residues. The CDR3 DNA reads TGTGCCATCAGCGACCCTGGACAGGGTAACTATGGCTACACCTTC. Translating gives CAISDPGQGNYGYTF.

This clonotype was counted only a few times. The chain employs TRBV5-4 and TRBJ2-1, with D tentatively TRBD2 (7 bases). This CDR3 is 14 amino acids long. The ends were cut back, 2 bases at V and 7 bases at J, with 13 bases in the middle. The germline V gene encodes CDR1 SGHNT and CDR2 YYREEE (reference sequence). This CDR3 is CASSFGGARNEQFF. The CDR3 bases are TGTGCCAGCAGCTTTGGGGGGGCGAGAAATGAGCAGTTCTTC.

This chain joins TRBV15 and TRBJ2-5; 15 positions match TRBD2. The junction had 3 bases not matched to a gene; V was cut back by 1 base and J by 6 bases. This CDR3 has 16 residues. Germline CDR1 is LNHNV and CDR2 is YYDKDF (reference sequence). DNA of the CDR3: TGTGCCACCAGCAGAGGGGGACTAGCGGGGGGTAAGACCCAGTACTTC. This gives the protein CATSRGGLAGGKTQYF. Full variable domain (missing parts from reference TRBV15 and TRBJ2-5): DAMVIQNPRYQVTQFGKPVTLSCSQTLNHNVMYWYQQKSSQAPKLLFHYYDKDFNNEADTPDNFQSRRPNTSFCFLDIRSPGLGDTAMYLCATSRGGLAGGKTQYFGPGTRLLVL.

The chain recombines TRBV12-3 or TRBV12-4 with TRBJ2-3; D is possibly TRBD2 (6 bases). The CDR3 length is 15 residues. The ends were cut back, 7 bases at V and 0 bases at J, with 14 bases in the middle. The CDR3 here is CASTLGGSSTDTQYF. The CDR3 bases are TGTGCCAGCACCTTGGGGGGTTCTAGCACAGATACGCAGTATTTT.